The clone carrying this T cell receptor beta chain appeared a few times. Its antigen remains unidentified. The sample is drawn from a study of PD-1 blockade in classical Hodgkin lymphoma. General study findings and limits: Researchers reported that CD4+ TCR diversity, though not CD8+, rose significantly by C4D1.

In every patient, relapse followed autologous stem cell transplantation, while exposure to brentuximab vedotin differed. The table came from immunoSEQ multiplex PCR; TCRdb's copy has only in-frame clones and leaves some out. The table lists some 60,000 clones, about 88% of them singletons. The sample in question was peripheral blood mononuclear cells (PBMCs), obtained at baseline. The sequence was obtained from a human donor with classical Hodgkin lymphoma.

The DNA for the CDR3 is TGTGCCAGCAGCTCAGCATTTTGGAACACCGGGGAGCTGTTTTTT. It yields the protein CASSSAFWNTGELFF. V and J are TRBV5-6 and TRBJ2-2; unclear D gene. The CDR3 runs to 15 residues. CDR1 and CDR2 (germline): SGHDT, YYEEEE. The germline V and J ends were trimmed by 3 bases and 1 base, with 10 bases remaining between them.